What follows describes a single T cell receptor (beta chain). These data are taken from a study of blood T cell repertoires in COVID-19. Study information: From the United States, Italy and Spain came samples of acute and convalescent COVID-19.

V dropped 2 bases and J dropped 1 base, with 6 bases sitting between them. The CDR3 is 13 residues long. CDR1 is SGHTA and CDR2 is FQGNSA in the germline V gene. Sequencing was performed with immunoSEQ multiplex PCR; in TCRdb, only in-frame clones are kept and a portion is missing. The sample contains some 250,000 clones, roughly 87% of which appear only once. The source of this sequence is a woman in her twenties or thirties with acute or convalescent COVID-19. Sequenced sample: peripheral blood. The V and J genes are TRBV7-2 and TRBJ2-7; unclear D gene. In DNA form, the CDR3 reads TGTGCCAGCAGCTTAAACTGGTCCTACGAGCAGTACTTC. It specifies CASSLNWSYEQYF.